This TCR beta chain stems from a study of human T cells and chemical hapten exposure. Study-wide context: The study traced per-sample TCR yield variation mainly to small differences in pooled library volumes.

General study results and limits: Expanded TCRs produced significantly more large CDR3 similarity clusters than controls did.

A single record per CDR3 protein comes from TCRdb applying MiXCR to the RACE reads. There are tens of thousands of distinct CDR3 sequences in the sample; over 6% occur only once, and 1.5% to 1.8% lies in the top ten. V was trimmed by 5 bases and J by 4 bases, leaving 14 bases between them. Germline assignment: CDR1 SEHNR and CDR2 FQNEAQ (reference sequence). CDR3 length: 15 residues. With regard to this clonotype: Its matching antigen is unknown.

Time point indicated: patch test 1, 2 weeks after DPC sensitization. Treatment here: therapeutic diphenylcyclopropenone sensitization with weekly scalp DPC. Researchers extracted total RNA from unfractionated whole blood. The receptor's source is a woman aged 25 to 39 with alopecia areata. Some clones in this sample may be carry-over from other donors' samples. This chain joins TRBV7-9 and TRBJ1-4; D ambiguous. Sequenced material: whole blood, taken in connection with sensitization to the hapten diphenylcyclopropenone (DPC). The CDR3 protein is CASSKWTSGNEKLFF. In DNA, the CDR3 is TGTGCCAGCAGCAAATGGACGAGTGGTAATGAAAAACTGTTTTTT.